The 5 T cell receptor beta chains listed next were all sequenced from one sample in a study of shared clonotypes between healthy human individuals. The data were produced by immunoSEQ multiplex PCR, yet TCRdb's version contains in-frame clones alone and is incomplete. The table shows under 750,000 clones, with 72% occurring only once. The sample consisted of memory CD4+ T cells sorted from blood. The sample's subset: CD45RA-negative fraction. These TCRs come from a woman in her twenties or thirties in good health.

The chain combines TRBV27 with TRBJ2-7; TRBD2 is a possible D gene (6 bases). Looked up from germline, CDR1 is MNHEY and CDR2 is SMNVEV (reference sequence). Trimming shortened V by 6 bases and J by 6 bases, and 15 bases separated the two germline ends. This CDR3 has 13 residues. The CDR3 spells CASRGGRGLEQYF. CDR3 sequence (DNA): TGTGCCAGCAGGGGGGGTAGGGGTCTCGAGCAGTACTTC.

The V call is TRBV6-4, the J call TRBJ1-1; D gene uncertain. Deletions cut 6 bases from V and 4 bases from J, with 18 bases between. CDR3 length: 15 amino acids. Germline loops: CDR1 MRHNA, CDR2 SNTAGT. CDR3 region: CASRAVSGGSTEAFF. DNA of the CDR3: TGTGCCAGCAGAGCCGTTTCTGGAGGGTCCACTGAAGCTTTCTTT.

This clone came up a few times. V usage is TRBV5-1 and J usage is TRBJ1-1; D not certain. V was clipped by 4 bases and J by 2 bases, with 12 bases between them. The CDR3 is 14 residues long. Germline V gene lookup returns CDR1 SGHRS and CDR2 YFSETQ. CDR3 sequence (DNA): TGCGCCAGCAGCAAAGGAGTCGCTAACACTGAAGCTTTCTTT. It codes for CASSKGVANTEAFF.

V and J are TRBV7-8 and TRBJ2-2; 9 bases match TRBD1. The CDR3 is made up of 14 amino acids. V shed 4 bases and J 7 bases; nucleotides not matched to a gene: 4. Per the germline V gene, CDR1 is SGHVS and CDR2 is FQNEAQ. The CDR3 region is CASSSQGAGGELFF. The CDR3 nucleotides read TGTGCCAGCAGCTCACAGGGGGCGGGCGGGGAGCTGTTTTTT.

The chain uses TRBV7-9 and TRBJ1-2; D gene uncertain. Trimming removed 3 bases from V and 4 bases from J, with 9 bases in between. Per the germline V gene, CDR1 is SEHNR and CDR2 is FQNEAQ (reference sequence). The CDR3 is 13 amino acids. The chain's CDR3 is CASSFAQLYGYTF. CDR3 in DNA: TGTGCCAGCAGCTTTGCCCAGCTCTATGGCTACACCTTC.